This T cell receptor beta chain was documented in a study of T-cell reconstitution after alpha-beta-depleted transplantation in children. Findings and caveats of the study: For some patients, TCRbeta diversity was high at day 60 because of recipient T cells and thymic progenitors that survived. T-cell counts and diversity at one year post-transplant came mainly from newly produced T cells. Several hundred graft clones that had expanded were reportedly the source of alpha-beta T cells about two months after transplant.

A remark on this clonotype: Its specificity is not known.

For TCRbeta, the library was prepared with unique molecular identifiers. TCRdb passed the PCR reads through MiXCR, listing each CDR3 protein once. The profile covers about 400,000 distinct CDR3 sequences, with around 15% appearing a single time and less than 30% taken by the ten largest. The V gene lost 1 base and the J gene lost 8 bases, with 21 bases spanning the gap. CDR1 is LNHDA, CDR2 SQIVND, per germline (reference sequence). There are 17 residues in the CDR3. The clonotype originates from a boy younger than two who had a stem cell transplant for Wiskott-Aldrich syndrome, so the T cells may come from the graft donor. Sequencing was performed on PBMCs, mostly from graft donor cells, taken 360 days after TCRalphabeta/CD19-depleted stem cell transplant. V gene TRBV19 combines with J gene TRBJ2-1; D gene unclear. The CDR3 is CASSIGPRWRSSHEQFF. The CDR3 DNA follows: TGTGCCAGTAGTATAGGGCCCCGGTGGAGAAGTAGCCATGAGCAGTTCTTC.